This section outlines one T cell receptor beta chain sequence together with its context. The sample belongs to a study of blood T cell repertoires in COVID-19. Assay used: immunoSEQ multiplex PCR; TCRdb lists only in-frame clones, some missing. Of 200,000 or so clones listed, 70% to 90% were seen once; the top ten hold approximately 8.2%. The CDR3 runs 17 residues. CDR1 is WSHSY and CDR2 is SAAADI in the germline V gene. The J segment lost 8 bases and the V segment lost 2 bases, leaving 11 bases of the junction unmatched. The chain links TRBV10-2 to TRBJ2-2, with 10 positions matching TRBD1. The origin of this receptor is a woman younger than 30 who had recovered from COVID-19. Sequencing was done on a sample of PBMCs or T cells enriched from blood (not recorded which). CDR3 in DNA: TGCGCCAGCAGTGAGCCGACAGGGGGCGGGGGATTAGGGGAGCTGTTTTTT. The encoded protein is CASSEPTGGGGLGELFF.